This T cell receptor beta chain was found in a study of T cell responses to AZD1222 COVID-19 vaccine. CDR3 size: 13 residues. The germline CDR1 and CDR2 sequences are LGHDT and YNNKEL (reference sequence). J was trimmed by 5 bases and V by 7 bases; bases with no gene match: 3. Measured with immunoSEQ multiplex PCR; TCRdb has only the in-frame clones, and not every one. The sample yields under 200,000 clones, approximately 92% seen once. V usage is TRBV3-1 (or the pseudogene TRBV3-2) and J usage is TRBJ2-2; TRBD1 aligns across 8 bases. The sample was peripheral blood, taken on day 0 of AZD1222 vaccination. This receptor was taken from an adult in good health. The chain's CDR3 is CASTYRGTGELFF. CDR3 sequence (DNA): TGTGCCAGCACCTACAGGGGGACCGGGGAGCTGTTTTTT.